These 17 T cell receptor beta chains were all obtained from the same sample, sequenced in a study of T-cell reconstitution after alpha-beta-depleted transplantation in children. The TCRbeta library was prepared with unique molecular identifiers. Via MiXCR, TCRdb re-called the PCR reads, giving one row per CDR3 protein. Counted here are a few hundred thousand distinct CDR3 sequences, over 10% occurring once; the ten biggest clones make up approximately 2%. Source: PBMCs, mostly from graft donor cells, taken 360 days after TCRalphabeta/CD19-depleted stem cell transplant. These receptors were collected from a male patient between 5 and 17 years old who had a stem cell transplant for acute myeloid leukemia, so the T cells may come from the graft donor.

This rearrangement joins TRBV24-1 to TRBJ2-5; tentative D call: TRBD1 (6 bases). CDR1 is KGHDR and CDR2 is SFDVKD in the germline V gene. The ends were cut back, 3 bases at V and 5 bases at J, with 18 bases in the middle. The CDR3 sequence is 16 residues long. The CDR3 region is CATSDRTEVPRETQYF. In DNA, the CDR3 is TGTGCCACCAGTGATCGGACAGAGGTACCAAGGGAGACCCAGTACTTC.

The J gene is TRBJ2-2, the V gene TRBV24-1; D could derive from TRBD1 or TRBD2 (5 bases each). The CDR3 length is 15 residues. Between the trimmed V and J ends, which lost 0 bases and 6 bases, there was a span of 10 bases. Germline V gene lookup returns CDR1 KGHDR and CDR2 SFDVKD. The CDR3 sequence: CATSDLLGTPGELFF. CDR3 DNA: TGTGCCACCAGTGATTTGCTCGGGACCCCCGGGGAGCTGTTTTTT.

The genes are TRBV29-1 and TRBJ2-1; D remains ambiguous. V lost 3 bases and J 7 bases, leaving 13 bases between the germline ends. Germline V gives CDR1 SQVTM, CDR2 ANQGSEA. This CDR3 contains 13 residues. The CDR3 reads CSVDNRKVNEQFF. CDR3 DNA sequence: TGCAGCGTTGATAATAGGAAAGTTAATGAGCAGTTCTTC.

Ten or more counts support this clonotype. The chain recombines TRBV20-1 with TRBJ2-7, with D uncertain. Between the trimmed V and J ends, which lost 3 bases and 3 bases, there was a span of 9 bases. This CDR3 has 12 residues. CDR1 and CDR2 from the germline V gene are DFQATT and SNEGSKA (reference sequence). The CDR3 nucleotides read TGCAGTGCTAGTTGGGTTAACTACGAGCAGTACTTC. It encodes CSASWVNYEQYF.

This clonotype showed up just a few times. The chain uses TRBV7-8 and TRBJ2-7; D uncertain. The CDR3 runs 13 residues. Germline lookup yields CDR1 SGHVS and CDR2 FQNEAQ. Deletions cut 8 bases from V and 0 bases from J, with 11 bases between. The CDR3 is CASYQGNSYEQYF. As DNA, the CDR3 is TGTGCCAGCTATCAAGGGAACTCCTACGAGCAGTACTTC.

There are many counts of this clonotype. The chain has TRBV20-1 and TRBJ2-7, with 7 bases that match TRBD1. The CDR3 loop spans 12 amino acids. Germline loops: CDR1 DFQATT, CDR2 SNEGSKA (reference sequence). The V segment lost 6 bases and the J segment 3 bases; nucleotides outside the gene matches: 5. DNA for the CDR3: TGCAGTGCGAGACAGGGCTTCTACGAGCAGTACTTC. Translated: CSARQGFYEQYF.

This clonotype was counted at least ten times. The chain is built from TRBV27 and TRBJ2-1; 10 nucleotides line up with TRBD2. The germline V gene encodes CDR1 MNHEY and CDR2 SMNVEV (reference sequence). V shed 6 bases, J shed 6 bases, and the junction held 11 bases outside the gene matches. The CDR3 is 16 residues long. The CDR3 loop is CASSLLKREGVNEQFF. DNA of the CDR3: TGTGCCAGCAGCCTCCTCAAGCGGGAGGGCGTCAATGAGCAGTTCTTC.

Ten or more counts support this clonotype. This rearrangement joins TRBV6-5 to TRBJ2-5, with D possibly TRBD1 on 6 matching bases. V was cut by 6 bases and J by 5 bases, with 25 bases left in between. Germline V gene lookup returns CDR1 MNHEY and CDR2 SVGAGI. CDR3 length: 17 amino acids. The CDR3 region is CASSRRVSRTDTETQYF. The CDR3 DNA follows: TGTGCCAGCAGCCGACGGGTGTCGAGGACAGACACTGAGACCCAGTACTTC.

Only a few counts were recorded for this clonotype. The CDR3 DNA reads TGCGCCAGCAGCTTCGCTAGGGCTGGGGGACTAGTATCCCTGAGGACCTACAATGAGCAGTTCTTC. This translates into CASSFARAGGLVSLRTYNEQFF. The chain links TRBV5-1 to TRBJ2-1; 8 bases line up with TRBD2. Germline CDR1 and CDR2: SGHRS and YFSETQ. There are 22 residues in the CDR3. The trim removed 2 bases at V and 2 bases at J, leaving 24 bases unmatched.

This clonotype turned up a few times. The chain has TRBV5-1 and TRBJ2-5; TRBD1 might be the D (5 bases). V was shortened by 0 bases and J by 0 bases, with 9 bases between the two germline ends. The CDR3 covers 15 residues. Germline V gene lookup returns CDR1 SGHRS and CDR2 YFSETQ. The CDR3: CASSLVLDNQETQYF. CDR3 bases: TGCGCCAGCAGCTTGGTTTTGGACAACCAAGAGACCCAGTACTTC.

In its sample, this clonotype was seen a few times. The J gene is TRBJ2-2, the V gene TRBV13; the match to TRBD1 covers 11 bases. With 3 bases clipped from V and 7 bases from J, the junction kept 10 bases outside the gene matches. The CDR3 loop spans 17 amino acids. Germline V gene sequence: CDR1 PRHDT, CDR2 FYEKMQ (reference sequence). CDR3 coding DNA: TGTGCCAGCAGCTTCTGGACAGGGGGCGTTATTATCGGGGAGCTGTTTTTT. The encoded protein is CASSFWTGGVIIGELFF.

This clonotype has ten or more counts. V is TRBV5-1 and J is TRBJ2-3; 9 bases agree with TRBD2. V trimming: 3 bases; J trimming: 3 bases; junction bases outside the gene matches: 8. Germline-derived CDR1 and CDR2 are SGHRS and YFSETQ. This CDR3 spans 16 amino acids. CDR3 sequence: CASSSSSGTATDTQYF. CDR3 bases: TGCGCCAGCAGCTCTTCTAGCGGGACCGCGACAGATACGCAGTATTTT.

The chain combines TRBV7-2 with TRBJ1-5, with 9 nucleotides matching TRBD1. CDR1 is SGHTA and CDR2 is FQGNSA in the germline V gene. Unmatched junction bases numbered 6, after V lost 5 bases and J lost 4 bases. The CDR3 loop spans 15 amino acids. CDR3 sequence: CASSPSGTGNQPQHF. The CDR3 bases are TGTGCCAGCAGCCCTTCCGGGACAGGGAATCAGCCCCAGCATTTT.

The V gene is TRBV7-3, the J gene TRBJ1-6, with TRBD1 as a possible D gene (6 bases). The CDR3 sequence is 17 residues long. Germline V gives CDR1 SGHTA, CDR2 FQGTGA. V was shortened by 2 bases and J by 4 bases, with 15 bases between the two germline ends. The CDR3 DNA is TGTGCCAGCAGCTTACGTGCAGGGGACTCTTATAATTCACCCCTCCACTTT. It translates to CASSLRAGDSYNSPLHF.

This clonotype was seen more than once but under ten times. DNA for the CDR3: TGTGCCAGTAGTGCGGGACTAGCGGTATCTGAAGAGACCCAGTACTTC. Protein product: CASSAGLAVSEETQYF. The rearrangement uses TRBV19 and TRBJ2-5; TRBD2 matches at 11 bases. CDR3 size: 16 residues. Germline CDR1 reads LNHDA; CDR2 reads SQIVND (reference sequence). Losses at the gene ends were 5 bases for V and 3 bases for J; bases not matched to a gene: 8.

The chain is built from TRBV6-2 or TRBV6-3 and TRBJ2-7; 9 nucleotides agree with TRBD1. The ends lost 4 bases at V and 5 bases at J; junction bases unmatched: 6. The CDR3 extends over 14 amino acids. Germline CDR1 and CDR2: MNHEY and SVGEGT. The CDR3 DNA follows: TGTGCCAGCAGTTTCCGGGACAGGGACAACGAGCAGTACTTC. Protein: CASSFRDRDNEQYF.

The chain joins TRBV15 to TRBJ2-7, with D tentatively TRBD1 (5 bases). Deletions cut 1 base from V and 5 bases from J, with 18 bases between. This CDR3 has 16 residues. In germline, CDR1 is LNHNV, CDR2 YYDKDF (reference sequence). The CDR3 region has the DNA TGTGCCACCAGCAGAGGTAACCCCCAGGGTCCCCACGAGCAGTACTTC. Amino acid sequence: CATSRGNPQGPHEQYF.